Included here is one T cell receptor beta chain sequence, with context. The sample belongs to a study of Ad26.COV2.S vaccination and SARS-CoV-2 variants. With 6 bases removed from V and 3 bases from J, the gap between germline ends came to 17 bases. The CDR3 is made up of 15 amino acids. From germline, CDR1 is SQVTM and CDR2 ANQGSEA. Generated by immunoSEQ multiplex PCR, the TCRdb table keeps only in-frame clones and is missing some. The data show some 320,000 clones, with 86% seen just once and around 1.9% held by the top ten. The treatment is: around 19 received Ad26.COV2.S at low or high dose, single or two shots; about 5 received placebo; per-sample allocation not given. The samples were gathered on day 63 after the first injection of vaccine or placebo.

This chain connects TRBV29-1 to TRBJ2-2; D tentatively reads TRBD1 or TRBD2 (5 bases each). The sample here was peripheral blood, taken in a trial of Ad26.COV2.S vaccine versus placebo. The sequence was obtained from a person between 18 and 65 years old who received the Ad26.COV2.S COVID-19 vaccine or a placebo. CDR3 sequence: CSVTGPSRDTGELFF. In DNA, the CDR3 is TGCAGCGTCACGGGACCCTCGAGGGACACCGGGGAGCTGTTTTTT.